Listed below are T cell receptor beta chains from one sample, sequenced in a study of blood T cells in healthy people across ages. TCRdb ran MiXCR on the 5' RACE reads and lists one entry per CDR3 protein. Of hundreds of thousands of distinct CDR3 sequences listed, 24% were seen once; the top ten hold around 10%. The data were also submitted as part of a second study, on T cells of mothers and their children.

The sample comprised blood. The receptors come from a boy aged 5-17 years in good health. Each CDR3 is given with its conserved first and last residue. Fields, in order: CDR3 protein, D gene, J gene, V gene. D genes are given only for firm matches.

cdr3_aa: CASSMLQGPGTEAFF
d_call: -
j_call: TRBJ1-1
v_call: TRBV28

cdr3_aa: CASSSSGRSEQFF
d_call: TRBD2
j_call: -
v_call: TRBV27

cdr3_aa: CASSPSLANLGNEQFF
d_call: -
j_call: TRBJ2-1
v_call: TRBV9

cdr3_aa: CASSLEYGGTDTQYF
d_call: TRBD2
j_call: TRBJ2-3
v_call: TRBV5-1

cdr3_aa: CASSLGGVLSNQPQHF
d_call: -
j_call: TRBJ1-5
v_call: TRBV7-2

cdr3_aa: CASSLRPGSGANGYTF
d_call: -
j_call: TRBJ1-2
v_call: TRBV7-2

cdr3_aa: CSAMGTSGSPYNEQFF
d_call: TRBD2
j_call: TRBJ2-1
v_call: TRBV20-1

cdr3_aa: CASSQDRPGLWRVETQYF
d_call: -
j_call: TRBJ2-5
v_call: TRBV4-1

cdr3_aa: CSARNGYTF
d_call: -
j_call: TRBJ1-2
v_call: TRBV20-1

cdr3_aa: CASSLRPSEKLFF
d_call: -
j_call: TRBJ1-4
v_call: TRBV27

cdr3_aa: CASSLGQGAGGYTF
d_call: TRBD1
j_call: TRBJ1-2
v_call: TRBV7-2

cdr3_aa: CATSGRGRGPYNEQFF
d_call: -
j_call: -
v_call: TRBV24-1

cdr3_aa: CASRPLGATWRAFF
d_call: -
j_call: TRBJ1-1
v_call: TRBV6-6

cdr3_aa: CASSLIGQGIRGDSPLHF
d_call: TRBD1
j_call: TRBJ1-6
v_call: TRBV7-2

cdr3_aa: CASSQQGDSPLHF
d_call: TRBD1
j_call: TRBJ1-6
v_call: TRBV4-1

cdr3_aa: CASSPSTNTEAFF
d_call: -
j_call: TRBJ1-1
v_call: TRBV18

cdr3_aa: CASSAQGHRNQPQHF
d_call: -
j_call: TRBJ1-5
v_call: TRBV28

cdr3_aa: CASSEILGGADTQYF
d_call: -
j_call: TRBJ2-3
v_call: TRBV2

cdr3_aa: CASSLNHGLGPLHF
d_call: -
j_call: TRBJ1-6
v_call: TRBV7-3

cdr3_aa: CASSQEESYNSPLHF
d_call: -
j_call: TRBJ1-6
v_call: TRBV4-2

cdr3_aa: CASSQDLVVEKLFF
d_call: -
j_call: TRBJ1-4
v_call: TRBV4-3

cdr3_aa: CAISESGQSPNQPQHF
d_call: -
j_call: TRBJ1-5
v_call: TRBV10-3

cdr3_aa: CASRRSRGQTNEKLFF
d_call: -
j_call: TRBJ1-4
v_call: TRBV28

cdr3_aa: CSVDQNTEAFF
d_call: -
j_call: TRBJ1-1
v_call: TRBV29-1

cdr3_aa: CASRSASPLHF
d_call: -
j_call: TRBJ1-6
v_call: TRBV28

cdr3_aa: CSAGDRRTGSYNEQFF
d_call: -
j_call: TRBJ2-1
v_call: TRBV20-1

cdr3_aa: CASKRLAGDQETQYF
d_call: TRBD2
j_call: TRBJ2-5
v_call: TRBV5-1

cdr3_aa: CSVELTGGGYGYTF
d_call: TRBD1
j_call: TRBJ1-2
v_call: TRBV29-1

cdr3_aa: CSVAETAGNTIYF
d_call: -
j_call: TRBJ1-3
v_call: TRBV29-1

cdr3_aa: CASSPRGDEQYF
d_call: -
j_call: TRBJ2-7
v_call: TRBV18

cdr3_aa: CASSFRSDGPLTPSGANVLTF
d_call: -
j_call: TRBJ2-6
v_call: TRBV7-9

cdr3_aa: CASSLVLAANTGELFF
d_call: TRBD2
j_call: TRBJ2-2
v_call: TRBV5-1

cdr3_aa: CASNDGGRNEQYF
d_call: -
j_call: TRBJ2-7
v_call: TRBV28

cdr3_aa: CASEPNTEAFF
d_call: -
j_call: TRBJ1-1
v_call: TRBV6-1

cdr3_aa: CATQDRRKNEQYF
d_call: TRBD1
j_call: TRBJ2-7
v_call: TRBV27

cdr3_aa: CAIRGEVGNQPQHF
d_call: -
j_call: TRBJ1-5
v_call: TRBV10-3

cdr3_aa: CATRSSGANVLTF
d_call: -
j_call: TRBJ2-6
v_call: TRBV14

cdr3_aa: CASSFRGTLNEQYF
d_call: -
j_call: TRBJ2-7
v_call: TRBV7-2

cdr3_aa: CASSVRGLTGNTIYF
d_call: TRBD1
j_call: TRBJ1-3
v_call: TRBV28

cdr3_aa: CASSPLAGVAGGANVLTF
d_call: -
j_call: TRBJ2-6
v_call: TRBV7-9

cdr3_aa: CSASRNGLPTYEQYF
d_call: -
j_call: TRBJ2-7
v_call: TRBV20-1

cdr3_aa: CSVVPSGRGRETQYF
d_call: -
j_call: TRBJ2-5
v_call: TRBV29-1

cdr3_aa: CASSDQGGYYTEAFF
d_call: TRBD1
j_call: TRBJ1-1
v_call: TRBV18

cdr3_aa: CASSYSMQGTYEQYF
d_call: -
j_call: -
v_call: TRBV6-5

cdr3_aa: CASSLDGAGATPSTDTQYF
d_call: TRBD2
j_call: TRBJ2-3
v_call: TRBV7-2

cdr3_aa: CASSSPQENIQYF
d_call: -
j_call: TRBJ2-4
v_call: TRBV28

cdr3_aa: CSVEEWTAQEAQYF
d_call: -
j_call: TRBJ2-5
v_call: TRBV29-1

cdr3_aa: CAGSLQLADVNEQFF
d_call: TRBD2
j_call: -
v_call: TRBV7-6

cdr3_aa: CASSSVSSYNSPLHF
d_call: -
j_call: TRBJ1-6
v_call: TRBV7-2

cdr3_aa: CASSGQGQVPYNEQFF
d_call: TRBD1
j_call: TRBJ2-1
v_call: TRBV9